This entry features one T cell receptor (beta chain) sequence. Its matching antigen is unknown. The sample belongs to a study of CD8 T cells in Susac syndrome. At the level of the study: Clinical remission applied to 8 or 9 sequenced Susac syndrome patients, and about 6 had active disease.

With random hexamers, roughly 0.45 to 1 ug RNA was reverse transcribed. immunoSEQ multiplex PCR amplified TCR beta CDR3 across 54 Vbeta, 13 Jbeta. MiXCR, applied by TCRdb to the immunoSEQ multiplex PCR reads, yields one record per CDR3 protein. The sample has under 200,000 distinct CDR3 sequences; 90% to 96% are singletons. Recently defined diagnostic criteria classed the Susac syndrome patients as definite or probable. Study findings and constraints: In Susac syndrome, the CD4+ T cell repertoires did not show clonal expansion.

Sequenced input: CD4+ T cells from PBMCs. The TCR comes from a human donor with Susac syndrome.

CDR3 DNA: TGCGCCAGCACCCAATCGGCACGGACGGAAGAGACCCAGTACTTC. This codes for CASTQSARTEETQYF. The chain combines TRBV5-1 with TRBJ2-5; D is uncertain. Germline V CDR1 and CDR2: SGHRS, YFSETQ. V dropped 6 bases and J dropped 3 bases, with 18 bases sitting between them. The CDR3 loop spans 15 amino acids.